The next 32 T cell receptor beta chains were all read from a single sample in a study of blood T cell repertoires in COVID-19. TCRdb's table, derived via immunoSEQ multiplex PCR, lists solely in-frame clones and lacks some. The table has 300,000 to 450,000 clones, roughly 85% seen once. Sequences were obtained from peripheral blood. The receptor source for this set is a woman between 18 and 30 years old with acute or convalescent COVID-19.

This clone occurred once. The genes are TRBV28 and TRBJ1-1, with unresolved D. The CDR3 is 15 amino acids. CDR1 MDHEN and CDR2 SYDVKM come from the germline V gene. V was pared by 6 bases and J by 5 bases, with 19 bases between. The CDR3 region is CASSLQPGRMTEAFF. CDR3 nucleotides: TGTGCCAGCAGCCTACAACCAGGTAGGATGACTGAAGCTTTCTTT.

As concerns this clone: A much larger clone is a single base away; this may be a read error. The chain uses TRBV5-6 and TRBJ1-3, with 7 nucleotides matching TRBD1. Germline CDR1 reads SGHDT; CDR2 reads YYEEEE. The CDR3 length is 15 residues. The V gene end was trimmed by 4 bases and the J gene end by 0 bases; junction bases not matched to a gene: 4. In DNA, the CDR3 is TGTGCCAGCAGCCCCGACAGGGTCTCTGGAAACACCATATATTTT. Residues: CASSPDRVSGNTIYF.

The V and J genes are TRBV6-1 and TRBJ2-2; D is ambiguous. CDR1 is MNHNS and CDR2 is SASEGT in the germline V gene. The CDR3 is 16 amino acids. V lost 0 bases to trimming and J lost 4 bases, with 12 bases between them. CDR3: CASSEARPRPTGELFF. Written as DNA, the CDR3 is TGTGCCAGCAGTGAAGCGCGTCCCAGGCCCACCGGGGAGCTGTTTTTT.

The chain combines TRBV2 with TRBJ2-7, with D tentatively TRBD2 (7 bases). The germline V gene encodes CDR1 SNHLY and CDR2 FYNNEI. V shed 4 bases and J shed 3 bases, with 19 bases lying between them. There are 16 residues in the CDR3. The CDR3 loop is CASSVRQGRGSYEQYF. DNA for the CDR3: TGTGCCAGCAGTGTCCGGCAGGGGAGGGGTAGCTACGAGCAGTACTTC. Filled out from reference TRBV2 and TRBJ2-7, the complete variable domain reads EPEVTQTPSHQVTQMGQEVILRCVPISNHLYFYWYRQILGQKVEFLVSFYNNEISEKSEIFDDQFSVERPDGSNFTLKIRSTKLEDSAMYFCASSVRQGRGSYEQYFGPGTRLTVT.

The chain couples TRBV6-6 to TRBJ1-5; D unclear. The CDR3 has 16 residues. Germline V gives CDR1 MNHNY, CDR2 SVGAGI (reference sequence). Trimming stripped 3 bases from V and 0 bases from J, with 12 bases between. The CDR3 sequence is CASSYQLAYSNQPQHF. As DNA, the CDR3 is TGTGCCAGCAGTTATCAACTAGCATATAGCAATCAGCCCCAGCATTTT.

This sequence joins TRBV28 and TRBJ1-1, with 10 nucleotides matching TRBD1. The CDR3 has 16 amino acids. V gave up 2 bases and J gave up 6 bases; unmatched junction bases: 9. CDR1 and CDR2 from the germline V gene are MDHEN and SYDVKM. CDR3 loop: CASSLLRTGGFAEAFF. The CDR3 DNA reads TGTGCCAGCAGTTTACTCAGGACAGGGGGATTCGCTGAAGCTTTCTTT.

This rearrangement joins TRBV6-1 to TRBJ1-1; D is unclear. With 0 bases removed from V and 7 bases from J, the gap between germline ends came to 15 bases. Germline-derived CDR1 and CDR2 are MNHNS and SASEGT. This CDR3 is built from 15 residues. The CDR3 here is CASSEALGPVREAFF. CDR3 nucleotide sequence: TGTGCCAGCAGTGAAGCGCTTGGGCCGGTACGTGAAGCTTTCTTT.

The J gene is TRBJ1-2, the V gene TRBV5-1, with D perhaps matching TRBD1 (6 bases). With 4 bases removed from V and 4 bases from J, the gap between germline ends came to 14 bases. Germline V gives CDR1 SGHRS, CDR2 YFSETQ. This CDR3 contains 14 residues. CDR3 loop: CASSLAGGAYGYTF. The CDR3, as DNA: TGCGCCAGCAGCCTCGCGGGGGGGGCCTATGGCTACACCTTC.

The chain is built from TRBV29-1 and TRBJ1-2; no clear D. Per germline, CDR1 SQVTM and CDR2 ANQGSEA. V was pared by 7 bases and J by 4 bases, with 13 bases between. The CDR3 loop spans 12 amino acids. CDR3: CSELEPSYGYTF. Written as DNA, the CDR3 is TGCAGCGAATTGGAGCCAAGCTATGGCTACACCTTC.

This sequence joins TRBV5-4 and TRBJ2-2; the match to TRBD1 covers 8 bases. Trimming cost V 4 bases and J 4 bases; bases outside gene matches: 6. Germline CDR1 SGHNT, CDR2 YYREEE (reference sequence). The CDR3 contains 15 residues. CDR3 nucleotides: TGTGCCAGCAGCGCGGACAGGGCACGCACCGGGGAGCTGTTTTTT. Translating gives CASSADRARTGELFF. Supplemented by reference TRBV5-4 and TRBJ2-2, the full variable domain reads ETGVTQSPTHLIKTRGQQVTLRCSSQSGHNTVSWYQQALGQGPQFIFQYYREEENGRGNFPPRFSGLQFPNYSSELNVNALELDDSALYLCASSADRARTGELFFGEGSRLTVL.

This chain uses TRBV5-1 with TRBJ2-6, with D possibly TRBD1 on 5 matching bases. This CDR3 has 17 amino acids. Trimming left V 0 bases short and J 0 bases short, with 10 bases between. Germline V gene sequence: CDR1 SGHRS, CDR2 YFSETQ. CDR3 in DNA: TGCGCCAGCAGCTTGGGGGGCAGCAGCTCTGGGGCCAACGTCCTGACTTTC. It encodes CASSLGGSSSGANVLTF.

This chain joins TRBV2 and TRBJ1-2; 10 positions match TRBD1. CDR3 length: 15 residues. V trimming: 9 bases; J trimming: 7 bases; junction bases outside the gene matches: 14. The germline V gene encodes CDR1 SNHLY and CDR2 FYNNEI. The chain's CDR3 is CARQGEGQGMGGYTF. The DNA of the CDR3 is TGTGCCAGACAAGGGGAGGGACAGGGGATGGGTGGCTACACCTTC.

The genes are TRBV5-5 and TRBJ2-3, with a weak D call TRBD2 (6 bases). Per the germline V gene, CDR1 is SGHKS and CDR2 is YYEKEE (reference sequence). The CDR3 runs to 14 residues. The V gene lost 3 bases and the J gene lost 6 bases, with 14 bases spanning the gap. The CDR3 is CASSSAGFFDTQYF. The CDR3 DNA reads as TGTGCCAGCAGCTCTGCGGGGTTTTTTGATACGCAGTATTTT.

The rearrangement links TRBV5-8 to TRBJ1-1; D remains unclear. The CDR3 is 14 amino acids. Trimming removed 0 bases at V and 6 bases at J, with 12 bases between. In germline, CDR1 is SGHTS, CDR2 YDEGEE. This chain's CDR3 is CASSLVVGVAEAFF. For the CDR3, the DNA is TGTGCCAGCAGCTTGGTAGTCGGGGTAGCTGAAGCTTTCTTT.

This chain links TRBV28 with TRBJ1-1; D is unresolved. Trimming shortened V by 5 bases and J by 4 bases, and 14 bases separated the two germline ends. CDR1 and CDR2 (germline): MDHEN, SYDVKM. The CDR3 sequence is 14 residues long. The CDR3 DNA sequence: TGTGCCAGCAGTCGACGCGGGCCCGCCACTGAAGCTTTCTTT. Residues: CASSRRGPATEAFF.

The chain links TRBV15 to TRBJ2-5; D is perhaps TRBD2 (5 bases). V was cut by 1 base and J by 5 bases, with 11 bases left in between. Germline-derived CDR1 and CDR2 are LNHNV and YYDKDF (reference sequence). This CDR3 has 14 residues. The CDR3 nucleotides read TGTGCCACCAGCAGAGCTGGACTTCAGGAGACCCAGTACTTC. This codes for CATSRAGLQETQYF.

This clone has a single count. DNA for the CDR3: TGTGCCAGCAGCGTGACTAGCGGGAACAACGAGCAGTACTTC. Amino acid sequence: CASSVTSGNNEQYF. The chain links TRBV9 to TRBJ2-7; 11 nucleotides align to TRBD2. This CDR3 comprises 14 residues. After removal of 2 bases from V and 5 bases from J, the junction contained 3 bases not matched to a gene. The germline V gene has CDR1 SGDLS and CDR2 YYNGEE.

The genes are TRBV2 and TRBJ2-7; perhaps TRBD2 as D (5 bases). With 10 bases removed from V and 7 bases from J, the gap between germline ends came to 20 bases. The CDR3 has 13 amino acids. Germline V gives CDR1 SNHLY, CDR2 FYNNEI. DNA for the CDR3: TGTGCCACCCGTGGGCTGGGCCCGGGAGAGCAGTACTTC. Amino acid sequence: CATRGLGPGEQYF.

This clone was seen just once. The chain combines TRBV9 with TRBJ1-4, with 9 bases identical to TRBD1. The V gene's germline CDR1 is SGDLS and CDR2 YYNGEE. With V trimmed by 3 bases and J by 5 bases, 14 bases remained unmatched. The CDR3 runs to 18 residues. CDR3 coding DNA: TGTGCCAGCAGCGGCTCGGACAGGGGATTACTTAGCAATGAAAAACTGTTTTTT. This encodes CASSGSDRGLLSNEKLFF.

This clone is a singleton in its sample. The V gene is TRBV19, the J gene TRBJ1-2; TRBD1 aligns across 10 bases. The V segment lost 5 bases and the J segment 2 bases; nucleotides outside the gene matches: 2. The CDR3 length is 14 residues. Germline loops: CDR1 LNHDA, CDR2 SQIVND (reference sequence). This chain's CDR3 is CASSPGQGNYGYTF. In DNA form, the CDR3 reads TGTGCCAGTAGTCCGGGACAGGGGAACTATGGCTACACCTTC.

This clone was counted only a few times. V and J are TRBV28 and TRBJ1-2; D ambiguous. The ends were cut back, 2 bases at V and 7 bases at J, with 17 bases in the middle. Per germline, CDR1 MDHEN and CDR2 SYDVKM. The CDR3 sequence is 15 residues long. CDR3 nucleotide sequence: TGTGCCAGCAGTTTAAGGTCCGGGAAGCTGGCTGGCTACACCTTC. It is translated as CASSLRSGKLAGYTF.

The CDR3 DNA follows: TGTGCCAGCAGGCCTACCGCCGACAGCTTCTATGGCTACACCTTC. As protein: CASRPTADSFYGYTF. The chain has TRBV27 and TRBJ1-2, with D perhaps TRBD1 (5 bases). V was clipped by 6 bases and J by 4 bases, with 18 bases between them. The germline gives CDR1 MNHEY, CDR2 SMNVEV (reference sequence). The CDR3 is made up of 15 amino acids.

V is TRBV11-2 and J is TRBJ2-5; D is possibly TRBD2 (6 bases). Trimming took off 5 bases at V and 1 base at J, with 8 bases between the two ends. Germline-derived CDR1 and CDR2 are SGHAT and FQNNGV. The CDR3 totals 13 residues. This chain's CDR3 is CASSPGLQETQYF. The CDR3 DNA sequence: TGTGCCAGCAGCCCGGGACTCCAAGAGACCCAGTACTTC.

This chain connects TRBV2 to TRBJ2-7; 9 nucleotides line up with TRBD2. CDR3 length: 16 amino acids. The J segment lost 5 bases and the V segment lost 3 bases, leaving 11 bases of the junction unmatched. Germline CDR1 reads SNHLY; CDR2 reads FYNNEI. The CDR3 protein is CASSDPVAGGRNEQYF. The CDR3 nucleotides read TGTGCCAGCAGTGATCCCGTGGCGGGAGGGAGGAACGAGCAGTACTTC.

The genes are TRBV7-3 and TRBJ2-2; D might be TRBD2 (5 bases). V was trimmed by 5 bases and J by 5 bases, leaving 18 bases between them. From germline, CDR1 is SGHTA and CDR2 FQGTGA. The CDR3 length is 16 residues. In nucleotides, the CDR3 is TGTGCCAGCAGCCTTAGAGCATCTCCGGGGACCGGGGAGCTGTTTTTT. Amino acids: CASSLRASPGTGELFF.

The chain couples TRBV27 to TRBJ1-6, with 8 bases identical to TRBD1. This CDR3 has 14 amino acids. Trimming took 6 bases from V and 7 from J; bases not matched to a gene: 5. Germline values: CDR1 MNHEY, CDR2 SMNVEV (reference sequence). The DNA of the CDR3 is TGTGCCAGCAGCCCGACAGGGGTAAATTCACCCCTCCACTTT. This codes for CASSPTGVNSPLHF.

This chain joins TRBV5-1 and TRBJ2-5; 11 nucleotides agree with TRBD2. V gave up 4 bases and J gave up 4 bases; unmatched junction bases: 3. The germline V gene encodes CDR1 SGHRS and CDR2 YFSETQ. The CDR3 runs 14 residues. Written as DNA, the CDR3 is TGCGCCAGCAGCGACGGGACTAGCGGAGAGACCCAGTACTTC. Amino acid sequence: CASSDGTSGETQYF.

The gene calls are TRBV5-1 and TRBJ2-7, with 13 bases lining up with TRBD2. Per the germline V gene, CDR1 is SGHRS and CDR2 is YFSETQ. Germline trimming cut 5 bases from V and 7 bases from J; bases unmatched to any gene: 12. The CDR3 is 16 residues long. CDR3 nucleotide sequence: TGCGCCAGCAGTTATTTAACTAGCGGGAGGGCCCGTGAGCAGTACTTC. Translated: CASSYLTSGRAREQYF.

This sequence joins TRBV28 and TRBJ2-7; 7 positions agree with TRBD1. The CDR3 runs 14 residues. Trimming at V came to 6 bases and at J to 4 bases, leaving 9 bases not matched to a gene. Germline assignment: CDR1 MDHEN and CDR2 SYDVKM. CDR3: CASRPGTAKYEQYF. As DNA, the CDR3 is TGTGCCAGCAGACCCGGGACAGCCAAGTACGAGCAGTACTTC. Full variable domain (rest looked up from reference TRBV28 and TRBJ2-7): DVKVTQSSRYLVKRTGEKVFLECVQDMDHENMFWYRQDPGLGLRLIYFSYDVKMKEKGDIPEGYSVSREKKERFSLILESASTNQTSMYLCASRPGTAKYEQYFGPGTRLTVT.

The rearrangement joins TRBV20-1 to TRBJ2-5; tentatively, D is TRBD1 (6 bases). This CDR3 is 15 amino acids long. V lost 3 bases and J 2 bases, leaving 16 bases between the germline ends. In germline, CDR1 is DFQATT, CDR2 SNEGSKA (reference sequence). CDR3 DNA sequence: TGCAGTGCTAGTGGTCTTGGGGGCCGACAAGAGACCCAGTACTTC. Protein: CSASGLGGRQETQYF.

This chain joins TRBV5-1 and TRBJ2-5; D unresolved. Trimming stripped 1 base from V and 7 bases from J, with 20 bases between. Germline V CDR1 and CDR2: SGHRS, YFSETQ. The CDR3 extends over 16 amino acids. As DNA, the CDR3 is TGCGCCAGCAGCTTGTATGGTGAAAGCTCAATCGGGACCCAGTACTTC. The encoded protein is CASSLYGESSIGTQYF.

This clone turned up a few times. J is TRBJ1-2 and V is TRBV28; unclear D gene. The CDR3 consists of 13 residues. V was shortened by 4 bases and J by 2 bases, with 8 bases between the two germline ends. Germline values: CDR1 MDHEN, CDR2 SYDVKM. The CDR3 coding sequence is TGTGCCAGCAGTTCGGGTAGAAACTATGGCTACACCTTC. It specifies CASSSGRNYGYTF.